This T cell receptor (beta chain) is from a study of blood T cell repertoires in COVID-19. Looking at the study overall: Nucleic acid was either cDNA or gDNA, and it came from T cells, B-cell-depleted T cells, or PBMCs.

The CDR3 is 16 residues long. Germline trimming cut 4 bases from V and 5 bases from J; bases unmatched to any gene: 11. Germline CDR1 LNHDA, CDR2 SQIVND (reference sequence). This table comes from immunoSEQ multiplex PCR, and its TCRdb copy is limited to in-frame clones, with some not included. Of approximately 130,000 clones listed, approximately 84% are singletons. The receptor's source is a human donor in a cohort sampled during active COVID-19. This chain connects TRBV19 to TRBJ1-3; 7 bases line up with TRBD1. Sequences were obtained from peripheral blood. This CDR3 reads CASSTTGQMYRNTIYF. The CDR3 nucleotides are TGTGCCAGTAGTACGACGGGACAGATGTACAGAAACACCATATATTTT.